By sample fraction, the clone carrying this T cell receptor (delta chain) is medium-sized (0.01 to 0.1%). TCRdb re-called clones from the RT-PCR reads via CATT. The sample records 2,500 to 3,500 delta-chain clones, around 1.5% being singletons. This sample was included in a study of gamma-delta T cells after stem cell transplantation. CDR1 is GEAIGNYY, CDR2 EKD, per germline. The CDR3 consists of 21 residues. The TCR was taken from a human donor. It is not recorded whose cells these are; they may come from a transplant donor. This rearrangement joins TRDV2 to TRDJ1; 13 nucleotides align to TRDD3. Material: gamma-delta T cells. The CDR3 DNA sequence: TGTGCTGTCTCTACCCTACGCTCTGTACTGGGGGATACGCTGGCCACCGATAAACTCATCTTT. It codes for CAVSTLRSVLGDTLATDKLIF.